This TCR beta chain was documented in a study of cytomegalovirus exposure and HLA in healthy donors. Study at large: A prior study identified some 100 million unique TCR beta sequences from 180 million or so T cells. Findings and limits, study-wide: Rarity held for most TCR sequences, but there were some public TCRs that occurred in many donors. A later analysis reportedly identified an Asian-associated ancestry cluster as carrying fewer N-insertions than the roughly 720-donor mean. In a later analysis, common viral pathogens appeared linked to several of the most significant clusters.

A remark on this clone: What it binds is unknown.

The CDR3 has 14 amino acids. Germline V gene sequence: CDR1 GTSNPN, CDR2 SVGIG (reference sequence). The V end was cut by 2 bases, the J end by 2 bases, with 10 bases between. The PCR made use of 60 Vbeta and 13 Jbeta primers. Sequencing used immunoSEQ multiplex PCR; TCRdb keeps in-frame clones, though not all of them. The sample lists over 120,000 clones; 80% to 85% were seen once. The source material was PBMCs. The rearrangement joins TRBV30 to TRBJ1-3, with D maybe TRBD1 (5 bases). This receptor was obtained from a woman in her twenties or thirties in good health and CMV-seronegative. CDR3 DNA: TGTGCCTGGAGTACGGGGGGAACTGGAAACACCATATATTTT. Translation gives CAWSTGGTGNTIYF.